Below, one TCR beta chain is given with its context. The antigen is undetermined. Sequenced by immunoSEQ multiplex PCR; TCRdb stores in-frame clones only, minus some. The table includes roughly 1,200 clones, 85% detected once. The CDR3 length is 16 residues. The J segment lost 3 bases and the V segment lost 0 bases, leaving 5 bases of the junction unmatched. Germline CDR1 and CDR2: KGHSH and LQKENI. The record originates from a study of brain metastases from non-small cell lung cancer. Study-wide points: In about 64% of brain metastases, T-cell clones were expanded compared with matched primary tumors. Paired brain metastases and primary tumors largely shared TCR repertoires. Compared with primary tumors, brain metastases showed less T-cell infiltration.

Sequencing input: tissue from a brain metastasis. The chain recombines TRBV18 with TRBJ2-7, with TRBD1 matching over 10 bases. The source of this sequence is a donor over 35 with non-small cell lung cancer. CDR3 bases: TGTGCCAGCTCACCACCGGGAGGGACAGGGGACTACGAGCAGTACTTC. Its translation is CASSPPGGTGDYEQYF.